This is a list of T cell receptor beta chains from one sample in a study of blood T cells in healthy people across ages. TCRdb ran MiXCR on the 5' RACE reads and lists one entry per CDR3 protein. The table lists about 1.5 million distinct CDR3 sequences, less than 45% of them singletons, with about 4% in the top ten. Material: blood. The receptors derive from a woman aged 18-29 years in good health. CDR3s include the opening cysteine and the closing phenylalanine or tryptophan. A D gene is named only where the DNA matches it firmly. Only some rows state a clone size, as once, few, many or a class for expanded clones.

size | J | D | V | CDR3 | DNA
few | TRBJ2-1 | TRBD2 | TRBV5-5 | CASSPGVSGRNYNEQFF | TGTGCCAGCAGCCCAGGAGTCAGCGGGAGAAACTACAATGAGCAGTTCTTC
few | TRBJ1-2 | . | TRBV6-4 | CASSDSTADGNYGYTF | TGTGCCAGCAGTGACTCGACTGCCGACGGTAACTATGGCTACACCTTC
few | TRBJ2-1 | TRBD2 | TRBV6-5 | CASSPTSGGRNEQFF | TGTGCCAGCAGTCCGACTAGCGGGGGCAGGAATGAGCAGTTCTTC
. | TRBJ1-5 | . | TRBV7-6 | CASSPIGTRGMNQPQHF | TGTGCCAGCAGTCCTATAGGGACCCGTGGGATGAATCAGCCCCAGCATTTT
. | TRBJ2-1 | . | TRBV29-1 | CSVEGRDTMCEQFF | TGCAGCGTTGAAGGTCGGGACACTATGTGTGAGCAGTTCTTC
. | TRBJ1-5 | . | TRBV4-2 | CASSQEGTVNQPQHF | TGTGCCAGCAGCCAAGAAGGGACGGTAAATCAGCCCCAGCATTTT
. | TRBJ2-3 | . | TRBV29-1 | CSAIGAGIGTQYF | TGCAGCGCCATAGGAGCGGGCATAGGTACGCAGTATTTT
. | TRBJ2-7 | TRBD1 | TRBV7-9 | CASSSRDRPNEQYF | TGTGCCAGCAGCTCCCGGGACAGACCTAATGAGCAGTACTTC
. | TRBJ1-5 | . | TRBV7-2 | CTSSRDRRGNQPQHF | TGTACCAGCAGTAGAGACAGGAGGGGCAATCAGCCCCAGCATTTT
few | TRBJ1-2 | . | TRBV5-5 | CASSLYGPNYGYTF | TGTGCCAGCAGCTTGTATGGTCCTAACTATGGCTACACCTTC
. | TRBJ1-4 | TRBD1 | TRBV12-3/TRBV12-4 | CASSQSPGGANEKLFF | TGTGCCAGCAGTCAGAGCCCAGGGGGGGCTAATGAAAAACTGTTTTTT
. | TRBJ1-1 | . | TRBV28 | CASHFEVNTEAFF | TGTGCCAGCCACTTTGAGGTTAACACTGAAGCTTTCTTT
. | TRBJ2-2 | . | TRBV4-3 | CASSQETTGELFF | TGCGCCAGCAGCCAAGAGACCACCGGGGAGCTGTTTTTT
. | TRBJ2-1 | . | TRBV4-2 | CASSQGGPTSRNEQFF | TGTGCCAGCAGCCAAGGGGGGCCGACTAGCAGGAATGAGCAGTTCTTC
few | TRBJ2-1 | . | TRBV20-1 | CSARTMAGYNEQFF | TGCAGTGCTAGGACTATGGCGGGCTACAATGAGCAGTTCTTC
. | TRBJ1-1 | . | TRBV25-1 | CASSAGTVANTEAFF | TGTGCCAGCAGTGCGGGGACTGTGGCGAACACTGAAGCTTTCTTT